This TCR beta chain was sequenced in a study of T cells after yellow fever vaccination. This clonotype occurred many times. TCRdb redid the calling of the 5' RACE reads with MiXCR, one entry per CDR3 protein. The sample contains about 260,000 distinct CDR3 sequences, about an eighth of which appear only once. V lost 8 bases to trimming and J lost 7 bases, with 13 bases between them. CDR3 length: 12 amino acids. The starting material was CD4+ T cells sorted from PBMCs, obtained 45 days after the yellow fever booster vaccination. The clonotype comes from a man aged 25-40 years who received the YFV17D yellow fever vaccine. The chain links TRBV12-3 or TRBV12-4 to TRBJ2-3, with D hard to call. The CDR3 nucleotides are TGTGCCAGCGGCTCTTACCTCAATACGCAGTATTTT. Translation gives CASGSYLNTQYF.